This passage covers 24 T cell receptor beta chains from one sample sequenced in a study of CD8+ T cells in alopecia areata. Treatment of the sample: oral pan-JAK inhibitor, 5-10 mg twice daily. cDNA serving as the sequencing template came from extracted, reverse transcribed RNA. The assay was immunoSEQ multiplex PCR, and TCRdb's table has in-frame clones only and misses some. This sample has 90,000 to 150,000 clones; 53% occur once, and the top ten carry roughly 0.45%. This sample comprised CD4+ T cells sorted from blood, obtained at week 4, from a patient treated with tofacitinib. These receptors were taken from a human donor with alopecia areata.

The CDR3 is CASSPTESNQPQHF. The CDR3 DNA reads TGTGCCAGCAGCCCGACAGAGAGCAATCAGCCCCAGCATTTT. This chain links TRBV5-5 with TRBJ1-5; TRBD1 might be the D (5 bases). V lost 4 bases and J 1 base, leaving 9 bases between the germline ends. The CDR3 has 14 residues. Germline V CDR1 and CDR2: SGHKS, YYEKEE (reference sequence).

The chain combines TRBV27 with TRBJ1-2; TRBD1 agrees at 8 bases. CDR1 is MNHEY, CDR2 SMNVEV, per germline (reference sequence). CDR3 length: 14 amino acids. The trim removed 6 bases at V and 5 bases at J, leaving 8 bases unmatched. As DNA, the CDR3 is TGTGCCAGCAGGTCAACAGGGGGGAAGTATGGCTACACCTTC. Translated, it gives CASRSTGGKYGYTF.

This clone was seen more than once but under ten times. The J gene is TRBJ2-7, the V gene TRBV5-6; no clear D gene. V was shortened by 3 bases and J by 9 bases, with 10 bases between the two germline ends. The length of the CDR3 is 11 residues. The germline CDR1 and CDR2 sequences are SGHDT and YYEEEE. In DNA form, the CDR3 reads TGTGCCAGCAGCTCCGGGCCGGCGCAGTACTTC. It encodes CASSSGPAQYF.

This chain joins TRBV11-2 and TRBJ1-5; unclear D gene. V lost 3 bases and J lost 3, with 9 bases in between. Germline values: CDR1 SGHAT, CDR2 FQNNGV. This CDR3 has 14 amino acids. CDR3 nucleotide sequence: TGTGCCAGCAGCTTTGATGGTCCCAATCAGCCCCAGCATTTT. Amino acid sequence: CASSFDGPNQPQHF.

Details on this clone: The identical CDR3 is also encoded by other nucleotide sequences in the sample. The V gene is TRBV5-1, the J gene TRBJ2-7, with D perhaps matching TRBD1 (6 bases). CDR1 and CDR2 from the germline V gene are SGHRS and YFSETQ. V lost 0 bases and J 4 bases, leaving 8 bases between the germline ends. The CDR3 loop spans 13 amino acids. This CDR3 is CASSLDRDYEQYF. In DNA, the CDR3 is TGCGCCAGCAGCTTGGACAGGGATTACGAGCAGTACTTC.

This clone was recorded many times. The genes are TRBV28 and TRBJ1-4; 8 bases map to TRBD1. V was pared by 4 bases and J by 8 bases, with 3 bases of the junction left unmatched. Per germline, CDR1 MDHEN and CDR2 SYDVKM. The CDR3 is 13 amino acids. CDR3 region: CASSSGGEEKLFF. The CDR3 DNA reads TGTGCCAGCAGTTCAGGGGGCGAGGAAAAACTGTTTTTT.

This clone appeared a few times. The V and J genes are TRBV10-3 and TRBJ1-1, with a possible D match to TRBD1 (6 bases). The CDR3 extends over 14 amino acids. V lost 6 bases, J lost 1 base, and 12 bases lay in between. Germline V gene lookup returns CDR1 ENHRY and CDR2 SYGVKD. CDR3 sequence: CAIRTDSANTEAFF. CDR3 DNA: TGTGCCATCAGGACGGACAGCGCGAACACTGAAGCTTTCTTT.

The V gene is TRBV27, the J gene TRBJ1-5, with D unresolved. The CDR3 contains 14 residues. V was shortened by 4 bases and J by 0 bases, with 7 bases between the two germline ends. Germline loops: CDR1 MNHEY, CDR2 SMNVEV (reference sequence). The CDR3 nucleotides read TGTGCCAGCAGTTATAGAGATAGCAATCAGCCCCAGCATTTT. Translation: CASSYRDSNQPQHF.

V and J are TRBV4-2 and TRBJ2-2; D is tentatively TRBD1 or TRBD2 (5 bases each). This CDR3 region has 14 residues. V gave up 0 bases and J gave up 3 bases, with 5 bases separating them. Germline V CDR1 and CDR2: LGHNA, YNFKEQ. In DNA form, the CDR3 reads TGTGCCAGCAGCCAAGAGGGGGACACCGGGGAGCTGTTTTTT. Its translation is CASSQEGDTGELFF.

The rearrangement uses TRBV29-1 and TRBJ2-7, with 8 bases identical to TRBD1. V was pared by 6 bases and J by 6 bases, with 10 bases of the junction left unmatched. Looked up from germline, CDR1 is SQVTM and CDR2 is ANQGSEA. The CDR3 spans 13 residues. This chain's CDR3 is CSVSGQGAAEQYF. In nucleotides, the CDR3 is TGCAGCGTCTCCGGACAGGGTGCGGCCGAGCAGTACTTC.

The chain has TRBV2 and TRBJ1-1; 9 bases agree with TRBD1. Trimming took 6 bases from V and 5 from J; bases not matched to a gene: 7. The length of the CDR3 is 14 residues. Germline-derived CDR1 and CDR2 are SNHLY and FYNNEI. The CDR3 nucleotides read TGTGCCAGCAGGGGACAGGGCGAGGGGACTGAAGCTTTCTTT. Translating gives CASRGQGEGTEAFF.

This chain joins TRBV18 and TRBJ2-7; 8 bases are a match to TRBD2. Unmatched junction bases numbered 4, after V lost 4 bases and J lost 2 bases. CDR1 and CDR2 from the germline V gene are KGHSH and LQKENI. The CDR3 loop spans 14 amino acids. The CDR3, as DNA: TGTGCCAGCTCACAGAGCGGGGGTACCTACGAGCAGTACTTC. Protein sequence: CASSQSGGTYEQYF.

This chain's CDR3 is CAWSGWRTDTQYF. As DNA, the CDR3 is TGTGCCTGGAGTGGGTGGAGAACAGATACGCAGTATTTT. This chain links TRBV30 with TRBJ2-3, with D hard to call. From germline, CDR1 is GTSNPN and CDR2 SVGIG (reference sequence). V dropped 1 base and J dropped 3 bases, with 8 bases sitting between them. The CDR3 spans 13 residues.

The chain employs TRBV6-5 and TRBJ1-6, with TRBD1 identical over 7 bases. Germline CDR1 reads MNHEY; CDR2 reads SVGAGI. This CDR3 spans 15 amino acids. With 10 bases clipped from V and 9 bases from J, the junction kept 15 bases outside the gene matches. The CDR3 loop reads CANTGLGGYGSPLHF. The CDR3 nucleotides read TGTGCCAACACAGGGTTAGGGGGCTACGGTTCACCCCTCCACTTT.

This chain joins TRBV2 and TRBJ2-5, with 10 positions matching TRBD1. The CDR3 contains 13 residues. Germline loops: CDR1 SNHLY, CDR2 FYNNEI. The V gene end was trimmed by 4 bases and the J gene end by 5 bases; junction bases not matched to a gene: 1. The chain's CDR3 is CASSATGGETQYF. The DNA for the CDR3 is TGTGCCAGCAGTGCGACAGGGGGCGAGACCCAGTACTTC.

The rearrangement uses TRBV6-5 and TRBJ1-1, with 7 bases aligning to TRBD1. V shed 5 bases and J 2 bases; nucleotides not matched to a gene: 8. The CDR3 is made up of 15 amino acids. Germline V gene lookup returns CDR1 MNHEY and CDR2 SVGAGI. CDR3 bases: TGTGCCAGCAGTCCAGGGACAGCGGGAAACACTGAAGCTTTCTTT. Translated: CASSPGTAGNTEAFF.

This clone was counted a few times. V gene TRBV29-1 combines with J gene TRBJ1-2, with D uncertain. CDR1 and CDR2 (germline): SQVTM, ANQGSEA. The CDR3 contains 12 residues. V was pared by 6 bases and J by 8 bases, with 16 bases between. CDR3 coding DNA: TGCAGCGTCCACGCTACATCGGGAGGCTACACCTTC. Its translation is CSVHATSGGYTF.

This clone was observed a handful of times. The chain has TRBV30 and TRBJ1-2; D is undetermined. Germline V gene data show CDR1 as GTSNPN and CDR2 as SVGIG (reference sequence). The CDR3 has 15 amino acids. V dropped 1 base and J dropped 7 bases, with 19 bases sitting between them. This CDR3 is CAWSEYHRRGSGYTF. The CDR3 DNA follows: TGTGCCTGGAGTGAGTACCACCGGCGTGGTTCTGGCTACACCTTC.

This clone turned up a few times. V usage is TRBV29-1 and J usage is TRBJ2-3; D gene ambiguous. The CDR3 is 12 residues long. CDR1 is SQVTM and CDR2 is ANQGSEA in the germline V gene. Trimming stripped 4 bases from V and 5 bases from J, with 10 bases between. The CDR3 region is CSVAAERDTQYF. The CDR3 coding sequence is TGCAGCGTTGCGGCGGAACGAGATACGCAGTATTTT.

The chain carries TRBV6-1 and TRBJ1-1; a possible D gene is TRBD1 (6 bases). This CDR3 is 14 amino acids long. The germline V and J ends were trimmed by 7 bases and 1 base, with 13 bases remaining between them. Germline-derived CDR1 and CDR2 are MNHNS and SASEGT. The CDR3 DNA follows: TGTGCCAGCACCCGAGCCAGGGGGAACACTGAAGCTTTCTTT. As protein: CASTRARGNTEAFF.

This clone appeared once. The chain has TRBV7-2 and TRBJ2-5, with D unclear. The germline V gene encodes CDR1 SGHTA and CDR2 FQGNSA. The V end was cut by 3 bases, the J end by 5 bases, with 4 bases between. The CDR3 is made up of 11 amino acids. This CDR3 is CASSLSETQYF. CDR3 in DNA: TGTGCCAGCAGCTTGAGTGAGACCCAGTACTTC.

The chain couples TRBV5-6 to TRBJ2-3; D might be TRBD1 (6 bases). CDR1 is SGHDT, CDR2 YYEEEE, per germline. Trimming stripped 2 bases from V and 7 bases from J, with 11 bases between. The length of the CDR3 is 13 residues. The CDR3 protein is CASSLPQGNTQYF. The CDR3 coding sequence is TGTGCCAGCAGCTTACCCCAGGGGAATACGCAGTATTTT.

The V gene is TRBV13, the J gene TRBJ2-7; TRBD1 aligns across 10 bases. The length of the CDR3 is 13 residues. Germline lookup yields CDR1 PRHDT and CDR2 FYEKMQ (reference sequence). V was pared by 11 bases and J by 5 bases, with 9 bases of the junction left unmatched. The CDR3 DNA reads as TGTGCCCGCGAGGGGACAGGGGAAAACGAGCAGTACTTC. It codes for CAREGTGENEQYF.

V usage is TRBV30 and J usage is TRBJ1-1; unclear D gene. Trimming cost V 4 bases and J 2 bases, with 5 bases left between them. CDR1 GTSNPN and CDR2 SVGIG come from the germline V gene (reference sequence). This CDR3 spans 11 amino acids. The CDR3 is CAWKANTEAFF. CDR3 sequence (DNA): TGTGCCTGGAAAGCAAACACTGAAGCTTTCTTT. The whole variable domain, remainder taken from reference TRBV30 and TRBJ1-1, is SQTIHQWPATLVQPVGSPLSLECTVEGTSNPNLYWYRQAAGRGLQLLFYSVGIGQISSEVPQNLSASRPQDRQFILSSKKLLLSDSGFYLCAWKANTEAFFGQGTRLTVV.